One sample yielded the 3 T cell receptor beta chains listed below, sequenced in a study of blood T cell repertoires in COVID-19. The method was immunoSEQ multiplex PCR; TCRdb's version includes in-frame clones alone and lacks a portion of them. This table has under 200,000 clones, 86% appearing once. Sequenced input: peripheral blood. Receptors originate from a man in his fifties with active or convalescent COVID-19.

The CDR3 nucleotides are TGTGCCAGCAGTTTCGTGGGCGGGAGAGGTGATACGCAGTATTTT. This encodes CASSFVGGRGDTQYF. This rearrangement joins TRBV28 to TRBJ2-3, with 7 bases that match TRBD2. The CDR3 spans 15 residues. Unmatched junction bases numbered 9, after V lost 3 bases and J lost 6 bases. Germline CDR1 and CDR2: MDHEN and SYDVKM.

The gene calls are TRBV7-9 and TRBJ2-5; 11 nucleotides match TRBD1. J lost 2 bases, V lost 5 bases, and 4 bases had no gene match. The CDR3 is 15 residues long. Germline CDR1 is SEHNR and CDR2 is FQNEAQ (reference sequence). CDR3 sequence (DNA): TGTGCCAGCAGCCAGGACAGGGGGCGGCAAGAGACCCAGTACTTC. Protein product: CASSQDRGRQETQYF.

The chain couples TRBV9 to TRBJ2-2; no clear D. This CDR3 comprises 14 residues. Germline V gene lookup returns CDR1 SGDLS and CDR2 YYNGEE. With 6 bases removed from V and 0 bases from J, the gap between germline ends came to 9 bases. CDR3 DNA sequence: TGTGCCAGCAAGTTCACACCGAACACCGGGGAGCTGTTTTTT. It specifies CASKFTPNTGELFF.